The 5 T cell receptor beta chains listed next were all sequenced from one sample in a study of neurological immune-mediated disorders. A single record per CDR3 protein comes from TCRdb applying MiXCR to the 5' RACE reads. This table holds about 70,000 distinct CDR3 sequences, approximately 3.3% found once. The sequenced sample was PBMCs. The receptors were gathered from a woman aged 50 to 60 with multiple sclerosis.

This clonotype was recorded at least ten times. The CDR3 DNA follows: TGTGCCAGCAGCGTCCAAGTGAACACTGAAGCTTTCTTT. Protein: CASSVQVNTEAFF. The J gene is TRBJ1-1, the V gene TRBV9, with D hard to call. V lost 2 bases to trimming and J lost 0 bases, with 5 bases between them. The CDR3 length is 13 residues. Germline CDR1 reads SGDLS; CDR2 reads YYNGEE.

This clonotype was observed many times. The gene calls are TRBV6-2 or TRBV6-3 and TRBJ2-7; 9 bases align to TRBD1. The CDR3 spans 14 residues. The V segment lost 0 bases and the J segment 3 bases; nucleotides outside the gene matches: 0. CDR1 is MNHEY, CDR2 SVGEGT, per germline. CDR3 nucleotides: TGTGCCAGCAGTTACTCGACAGGGGGCTACGAGCAGTACGTC. Translating gives CASSYSTGGYEQYV.

This clonotype was seen repeatedly, ten times or more. The rearrangement joins TRBV5-1 to TRBJ2-3, with 7 nucleotides matching TRBD1. The CDR3 contains 15 residues. V gave up 3 bases and J gave up 2 bases; unmatched junction bases: 6. Per germline, CDR1 SGHRS and CDR2 YFSETQ. This chain's CDR3 is CASSWDRYYTDTQYF. As DNA, the CDR3 is TGCGCCAGCAGCTGGGACAGATATTACACAGATACGCAGTATTTT.

This clonotype has a count of ten or more. The J gene is TRBJ2-6, the V gene TRBV27; D may be TRBD2 (5 bases). Germline V gene lookup returns CDR1 MNHEY and CDR2 SMNVEV (reference sequence). V was trimmed by 7 bases and J by 5 bases, leaving 24 bases between them. The CDR3 is 18 amino acids. The CDR3 nucleotides are TGTGCCAGCACCCAAGGCGGTGGGAGTCTCTTCCGGGCCAACGTCCTGACTTTC. Translating gives CASTQGGGSLFRANVLTF. Full variable domain (rest looked up from reference TRBV27 and TRBJ2-6): EAQVTQNPRYLITVTGKKLTVTCSQNMNHEYMSWYRQDPGLGLRQIYYSMNVEVTDKGDVPEGYKVSRKEKRNFPLILESPSPNQTSLYFCASTQGGGSLFRANVLTFGAGSRLTVL.

This clonotype was recorded many times. The J gene is TRBJ1-1, the V gene TRBV20-1; D remains unclear. The germline V and J ends were trimmed by 3 bases and 1 base, with 3 bases remaining between them. CDR1 is DFQATT and CDR2 is SNEGSKA in the germline V gene (reference sequence). The CDR3 has 11 residues. The CDR3 region is CSARRNTEAFF. CDR3 sequence (DNA): TGCAGTGCTAGGAGGAACACTGAAGCTTTCTTT.